This TCR beta chain emerged from a study of PD-1 blockade in classical Hodgkin lymphoma. Study-level background: Every 2 weeks, patients had 3 mg/kg nivolumab intravenously.

As for this clone: Its antigen is undetermined.

The assay was immunoSEQ multiplex PCR, and TCRdb's table has in-frame clones only and misses some. The top ten hold around 20% of the sample, which has about 41,000 clones, over 70% seen once. Study-wide results and caveats: Partial responders and progressors had significantly lower baseline TCR diversity. Lower baseline TCR diversity was reported for newly diagnosed patients than for healthy donors.

Germline V gene sequence: CDR1 SQVTM, CDR2 ANQGSEA. The CDR3 length is 13 residues. With 1 base removed from V and 8 bases from J, the gap between germline ends came to 11 bases. Exposure to brentuximab vedotin varied, and each patient had relapsed following autologous stem cell transplantation. This receptor was identified in a human donor with classical Hodgkin lymphoma. This chain links TRBV29-1 with TRBJ1-4, with D unresolved. Sequencing used peripheral blood mononuclear cells (PBMCs), obtained at baseline. In nucleotides, the CDR3 is TGCAGCGTTGAAGGAATCCCCGGAGAAAAACTGTTTTTT. It yields the protein CSVEGIPGEKLFF.